Below are 25 T cell receptor beta chains sequenced from a single sample in a study of control samples from healthy donors and cancer patients. TCRdb's table, derived via immunoSEQ multiplex PCR, lists solely in-frame clones and lacks some. This table holds 90,000 to 110,000 clones, around four fifths found once. The sequenced sample was blood. These receptors originate from a woman aged 45-65 years in good health.

There are a few counts of this clone. The V gene is TRBV5-6, the J gene TRBJ2-5; 9 bases are shared with TRBD2. CDR3 length: 14 residues. Germline-derived CDR1 and CDR2 are SGHDT and YYEEEE. With V trimmed by 3 bases and J by 4 bases, 4 bases remained unmatched. CDR3 in amino acids: CASSSETSGETQYF. CDR3 coding DNA: TGTGCCAGCAGCTCCGAGACTAGCGGAGAGACCCAGTACTTC.

V usage is TRBV3-1 (or the pseudogene TRBV3-2) and J usage is TRBJ2-1; TRBD2 matches at 7 bases. V dropped 4 bases and J dropped 7; count of bases not matched to a gene: 4. CDR1 and CDR2 (germline): LGHDT, YNNKEL (reference sequence). This CDR3 is 13 amino acids long. The CDR3 region is CASSRTRVNEQFF. CDR3 in DNA: TGTGCCAGCAGCCGGACTAGAGTGAATGAGCAGTTCTTC.

The V gene is TRBV6-4, the J gene TRBJ2-6, with D unresolved. V lost 4 bases, J lost 0 bases, and 10 bases lay in between. CDR3 length equals 16 residues. Germline V gene sequence: CDR1 MRHNA, CDR2 SNTAGT. Here the CDR3 reads CASSAEQSSGANVLTF. The CDR3 DNA reads as TGTGCCAGCAGTGCCGAACAGAGCTCTGGGGCCAACGTCCTGACTTTC.

V usage is TRBV5-4 and J usage is TRBJ1-1; D possibly corresponds to TRBD1 (6 bases). This CDR3 has 12 residues. CDR1 is SGHNT, CDR2 YYREEE, per germline (reference sequence). Trimming stripped 4 bases from V and 11 bases from J, with 15 bases between. The CDR3 loop reads CASSHLRGPAFF. The CDR3 nucleotides read TGTGCCAGCAGCCACCTTCGGGGGCCGGCTTTCTTT.

Only one count was recorded for this clone. CDR3 in amino acids: CASRWTGRNEKLFF. The CDR3 DNA reads TGTGCCAGCAGGTGGACAGGTCGAAATGAAAAACTGTTTTTT. The gene calls are TRBV27 and TRBJ1-4; 7 nucleotides match TRBD1. The CDR3 extends over 14 amino acids. Germline CDR1 reads MNHEY; CDR2 reads SMNVEV (reference sequence). The J segment lost 5 bases and the V segment lost 6 bases, leaving 6 bases of the junction unmatched. Variable domain in full (rest from reference TRBV27 and TRBJ1-4): EAQVTQNPRYLITVTGKKLTVTCSQNMNHEYMSWYRQDPGLGLRQIYYSMNVEVTDKGDVPEGYKVSRKEKRNFPLILESPSPNQTSLYFCASRWTGRNEKLFFGSGTQLSVL.

V gene TRBV5-6 combines with J gene TRBJ1-3; D gene ambiguous. This CDR3 region has 13 residues. V dropped 4 bases and J dropped 0 bases, with 5 bases sitting between them. Germline CDR1 is SGHDT and CDR2 is YYEEEE. The CDR3, as DNA: TGTGCCAGCAGCCCCGTCTCTGGAAACACCATATATTTT. Protein: CASSPVSGNTIYF.

This chain joins TRBV7-2 and TRBJ2-1; 8 bases agree with TRBD1. V was clipped by 4 bases and J by 5 bases; unmatched bases: 10. The germline V gene encodes CDR1 SGHTA and CDR2 FQGNSA. The CDR3 consists of 16 residues. In DNA, the CDR3 is TGTGCCAGCAGCTGGGGAATAGGACAGGGAAACAATGAGCAGTTCTTC. Translation gives CASSWGIGQGNNEQFF. The variable domain in full, completed from reference TRBV7-2 and TRBJ2-1, reads GAGVSQSPSNKVTEKGKDVELRCDPISGHTALYWYRQSLGQGLEFLIYFQGNSAPDKSGLPSDRFSAERTGGSVSTLTIQRTQQEDSAVYLCASSWGIGQGNNEQFFGPGTRLTVL.

The chain combines TRBV4-1 with TRBJ2-7; perhaps TRBD1 as D (6 bases). The CDR3 contains 13 residues. Germline lookup yields CDR1 MGHRA and CDR2 YSYEKL. Deletions cut 4 bases from V and 3 bases from J, with 10 bases between. CDR3 residues: CASSLGTNYEQYF. The CDR3 DNA reads as TGCGCCAGCAGCCTCGGGACAAACTACGAGCAGTACTTC.

The V and J genes are TRBV4-1 and TRBJ2-7; D remains ambiguous. CDR3 length: 16 amino acids. In germline, CDR1 is MGHRA, CDR2 YSYEKL. Trimming removed 1 base at V and 3 bases at J, with 16 bases between. CDR3 region: CASSQVGPERNYEQYF. DNA of the CDR3: TGCGCCAGCAGCCAAGTAGGTCCCGAACGCAACTACGAGCAGTACTTC.

In regard to this clone: Given a much more abundant clone one base away, this may be a read error. J is TRBJ1-1 and V is TRBV5-1, with D maybe TRBD1 (6 bases). The germline V and J ends were trimmed by 4 bases and 1 base, with 8 bases remaining between them. This CDR3 comprises 13 residues. CDR1 is SGHRS, CDR2 YFSETQ, per germline. The CDR3 bases are TGCGCCAGCAGCCAGACAGGGAACACTGAAGCTTTCTTT. Translated, it gives CASSQTGNTEAFF.

The V gene is TRBV5-1, the J gene TRBJ1-1; TRBD1 aligns across 7 bases. Germline CDR1 is SGHRS and CDR2 is YFSETQ. Losses at the gene ends were 7 bases for V and 2 bases for J; bases not matched to a gene: 8. This CDR3 has 14 residues. The CDR3, as DNA: TGCGCCAGCGGGGAACAGGGGCTTAACACTGAAGCTTTCTTT. Its protein product is CASGEQGLNTEAFF.

This chain uses TRBV5-1 with TRBJ1-2, with 7 bases aligning to TRBD1. The CDR3 runs to 14 residues. The germline gives CDR1 SGHRS, CDR2 YFSETQ. V dropped 4 bases and J dropped 1; count of bases not matched to a gene: 4. DNA of the CDR3: TGCGCCAGCAGCCGGCAGGGGGTTAACTATGGCTACACCTTC. Its translation: CASSRQGVNYGYTF.

The rearrangement links TRBV2 to TRBJ2-3; possible D gene TRBD2, 5 bases. Deletions cut 2 bases from V and 0 bases from J, with 12 bases between. CDR3 length equals 16 residues. The V gene's germline CDR1 is SNHLY and CDR2 FYNNEI. The CDR3 here is CASSEWLAPSTDTQYF. The CDR3 DNA sequence: TGTGCCAGCAGTGAATGGCTAGCACCTAGCACAGATACGCAGTATTTT. Using reference TRBV2 and TRBJ2-3 for the parts outside the CDR3, the full variable domain is EPEVTQTPSHQVTQMGQEVILRCVPISNHLYFYWYRQILGQKVEFLVSFYNNEISEKSEIFDDQFSVERPDGSNFTLKIRSTKLEDSAMYFCASSEWLAPSTDTQYFGPGTRLTVL.

The chain has TRBV2 and TRBJ2-1, with D maybe TRBD2 (5 bases). CDR1 and CDR2 (germline): SNHLY, FYNNEI. The CDR3 runs to 14 residues. Deletions cut 9 bases from V and 8 bases from J, with 20 bases between. The CDR3 nucleotides read TGTGCCAGTTCGTTAGAGGGCATTCAGCATGAGCAGTTCTTC. It encodes CASSLEGIQHEQFF.

This clone was observed a few times. The rearrangement links TRBV12-5 to TRBJ1-1, with D hard to call. Germline V CDR1 and CDR2: LGHNT, FRNRAP. Trimming pared 3 bases from V and 4 bases from J, leaving 9 bases between. The CDR3 runs 13 residues. CDR3 sequence: CASGFEVGTEAFF. CDR3 DNA: TGTGCTAGTGGTTTCGAAGTGGGCACTGAAGCTTTCTTT.

The chain uses TRBV27 and TRBJ1-6; no firm D call. CDR1 is MNHEY, CDR2 SMNVEV, per germline (reference sequence). The CDR3 totals 14 residues. V was clipped by 5 bases and J by 7 bases, with 12 bases between them. CDR3 DNA: TGTGCCAGCAGTCAACAGACCGTGAATTCACCCCTCCACTTT. This codes for CASSQQTVNSPLHF.

This clone was counted a few times. This chain links TRBV29-1 with TRBJ2-1, with TRBD1 matching over 7 bases. Germline V lookup: CDR1 SQVTM, CDR2 ANQGSEA. The CDR3 sequence is 12 residues long. Trimming removed 7 bases from V and 12 bases from J; junction bases left unmatched: 12. The CDR3 coding sequence is TGCAGCGCCCGGGACAGTCTCTCTGGGCAGTTCTTC. It yields the protein CSARDSLSGQFF.

The gene calls are TRBV14 and TRBJ2-1; TRBD2 aligns across 9 bases. Germline V gene lookup returns CDR1 SGHDN and CDR2 FVKESK. After removal of 1 base from V and 9 bases from J, the junction contained 25 bases not matched to a gene. The CDR3 length is 21 residues. CDR3 sequence: CASSQGLGLAGSYRATSEQFF. The CDR3 DNA is TGTGCCAGCAGCCAAGGCCTGGGGCTAGCGGGATCCTACCGCGCCACGAGTGAGCAGTTCTTC.

This clone came up a few times. V is TRBV7-2 and J is TRBJ2-3; the match to TRBD2 covers 10 bases. The length of the CDR3 is 18 residues. Losses at the gene ends were 2 bases for V and 0 bases for J; bases not matched to a gene: 8. The germline CDR1 and CDR2 sequences are SGHTA and FQGNSA. The CDR3 bases are TGTGCCAGCAGCTTATGGCGGACTAGCGGTACTAGCACAGATACGCAGTATTTT. It specifies CASSLWRTSGTSTDTQYF.

The V gene is TRBV28, the J gene TRBJ1-6; D is possibly TRBD1 (5 bases). Germline loops: CDR1 MDHEN, CDR2 SYDVKM. V lost 5 bases and J lost 9, with 17 bases in between. The CDR3 covers 15 residues. The CDR3 sequence is CASSPRTTIGSPLHF. In DNA form, the CDR3 reads TGTGCCAGCAGTCCCAGGACAACCATCGGTTCACCCCTCCACTTT. The variable domain in full, with the rest retrieved from reference TRBV28 and TRBJ1-6, is DVKVTQSSRYLVKRTGEKVFLECVQDMDHENMFWYRQDPGLGLRLIYFSYDVKMKEKGDIPEGYSVSREKKERFSLILESASTNQTSMYLCASSPRTTIGSPLHFGNGTRLTVT.

This clone was found once. The genes are TRBV24-1 and TRBJ1-3, with TRBD1 identical over 10 bases. The CDR3 totals 14 residues. Germline-derived CDR1 and CDR2 are KGHDR and SFDVKD. Trimming removed 5 bases from V and 4 bases from J; junction bases left unmatched: 1. CDR3 bases: TGTGCCACCAGTGCGACAGGGGGCGGAAACACCATATATTTT. Protein sequence: CATSATGGGNTIYF.

The V call is TRBV3-1 (or the pseudogene TRBV3-2), the J call TRBJ2-7; D remains ambiguous. V was shortened by 5 bases and J by 5 bases, with 10 bases between the two germline ends. Germline CDR1 reads LGHDT; CDR2 reads YNNKEL (reference sequence). The CDR3 loop spans 12 amino acids. The CDR3, as DNA: TGTGCCAGCAGCGTTGGATGGAACGAGCAGTACTTC. This encodes CASSVGWNEQYF.

J is TRBJ2-1 and V is TRBV25-1, with 10 bases fitting TRBD1. The CDR3 sequence is 15 residues long. The V gene's germline CDR1 is MGHDK and CDR2 SYGVNS. V was pared by 6 bases and J by 9 bases, with 11 bases of the junction left unmatched. The CDR3 DNA reads TGTGCCAGCAGGATGACCGGGACAGGGGCAATTGAGCAGTTCTTC. Its protein is CASRMTGTGAIEQFF.

The gene calls are TRBV27 and TRBJ1-1, with TRBD1 matching 7 bases. The CDR3 consists of 13 residues. Germline assignment: CDR1 MNHEY and CDR2 SMNVEV (reference sequence). V was pared by 6 bases and J by 4 bases, with 5 bases of the junction left unmatched. Written as DNA, the CDR3 is TGTGCCAGCAGGCTCGACAGGGTCACTGAAGCTTTCTTT. It encodes CASRLDRVTEAFF.

The chain is built from TRBV5-1 and TRBJ2-5; 13 positions agree with TRBD2. The CDR3 is made up of 14 amino acids. CDR1 SGHRS and CDR2 YFSETQ come from the germline V gene. V gave up 4 bases and J gave up 5 bases; unmatched junction bases: 2. This chain's CDR3 is CASSPGLAGETQYF. Written as DNA, the CDR3 is TGCGCCAGCAGCCCGGGACTAGCGGGGGAGACCCAGTACTTC.